This entry lists 32 T cell receptor beta chains sequenced from one sample in a study of T cell changes during pregnancy in multiple sclerosis. Some clones are missing from TCRdb's copy, which holds only in-frame ones; the method was immunoSEQ multiplex PCR. The data contain 40,000 or so clones, about 92% of them singletons. The material was CD8+ T cells from peripheral blood mononuclear cells, obtained in the third trimester of pregnancy. The receptor set was obtained from a female donor with multiple sclerosis, enrolled in a pregnancy study.

The chain couples TRBV5-1 to TRBJ2-7, with 9 bases fitting TRBD2. Per the germline V gene, CDR1 is SGHRS and CDR2 is YFSETQ. J was trimmed by 6 bases and V by 0 bases; bases with no gene match: 7. This CDR3 region has 15 residues. In DNA, the CDR3 is TGCGCCAGCAGCTTGGCAAGCGGGGGGCCCGCCGAGCAGTACTTC. This codes for CASSLASGGPAEQYF.

The chain links TRBV7-9 to TRBJ2-7, with TRBD2 identical over 9 bases. The CDR3 is 15 residues long. V gave up 2 bases and J gave up 3 bases; unmatched junction bases: 5. CDR1 is SEHNR and CDR2 is FQNEAQ in the germline V gene (reference sequence). The CDR3 loop reads CASSLRSGGNYEQYF. In nucleotides, the CDR3 is TGTGCCAGCAGCTTACGTAGCGGGGGAAACTACGAGCAGTACTTC.

The rearrangement links TRBV4-2 to TRBJ2-3; 7 bases fit TRBD2. V lost 4 bases and J lost 5; bases outside the gene matches: 0. The germline CDR1 and CDR2 sequences are LGHNA and YNFKEQ. This CDR3 has 12 residues. The chain's CDR3 is CASSPGGDTQYF. The CDR3 bases are TGTGCCAGCAGCCCGGGGGGAGATACGCAGTATTTT.

This clone has only a few counts. The rearrangement links TRBV4-2 to TRBJ1-2, with a tentative D call TRBD1 (6 bases). From germline, CDR1 is LGHNA and CDR2 YNFKEQ. This CDR3 is 14 amino acids long. Between the trimmed V and J ends, which lost 3 bases and 8 bases, there was a span of 16 bases. The CDR3 is CASSQETGPRGYTF. Here the CDR3 DNA reads TGTGCCAGCAGCCAGGAGACAGGCCCAAGGGGCTACACCTTC.

The chain has TRBV27 and TRBJ2-1; 8 nucleotides agree with TRBD1. The V segment lost 5 bases and the J segment 0 bases; nucleotides outside the gene matches: 9. The CDR3 loop spans 17 amino acids. Germline V gives CDR1 MNHEY, CDR2 SMNVEV (reference sequence). CDR3 bases: TGTGCCAGCAGTCCCTCGGACAGGGTGGGCTCCTACAATGAGCAGTTCTTC. Translation: CASSPSDRVGSYNEQFF.

CDR3 sequence reads: CASGLPAGTVETDTQYF. In DNA form, the CDR3 reads TGTGCTAGTGGTTTGCCAGCCGGGACAGTGGAGACAGATACGCAGTATTTT. The chain carries TRBV12-5 and TRBJ2-3; TRBD1 aligns across 7 bases. The CDR3 is 17 amino acids. The V gene's germline CDR1 is LGHNT and CDR2 FRNRAP. The J segment lost 3 bases and the V segment lost 2 bases, leaving 11 bases of the junction unmatched.

The chain carries TRBV9 and TRBJ2-1, with 12 positions matching TRBD1. CDR3 length: 14 residues. Looked up from germline, CDR1 is SGDLS and CDR2 is YYNGEE. The ends lost 6 bases at V and 7 bases at J; junction bases unmatched: 5. The CDR3 spells CASNWGQGANEQFF. CDR3 nucleotides: TGTGCCAGCAACTGGGGACAGGGGGCGAATGAGCAGTTCTTC.

This sequence joins TRBV21-1 and TRBJ2-5; the D segment call TRBD1 is taken from the table without a DNA check. TRBV21-1 is noted as a pseudogene. This CDR3 has 14 residues. The CDR3 region is CASSKERGRETQYF. DNA for the CDR3: TGTGCCAGCAGCAAAGAAAGGGGTCGGGAGACCCAGTACTTC.

This clone was counted a single time. The CDR3 protein is CASSFGGGASYEQYF. The CDR3 DNA reads as TGTGCCAGCAGCTTCGGTGGGGGGGCCTCCTACGAGCAGTACTTC. This chain connects TRBV11-2 to TRBJ2-7, with D perhaps TRBD2 (7 bases). From germline, CDR1 is SGHAT and CDR2 FQNNGV. V dropped 3 bases and J dropped 0 bases, with 12 bases sitting between them. The CDR3 is 15 amino acids. Full variable domain (outside the CDR3, taken from reference TRBV11-2 and TRBJ2-7): EAGVAQSPRYKIIEKRQSVAFWCNPISGHATLYWYQQILGQGPKLLIQFQNNGVVDDSQLPKDRFSAERLKGVDSTLKIQPAKLEDSAVYLCASSFGGGASYEQYFGPGTRLTVT.

This rearrangement joins TRBV19 to TRBJ2-2, with TRBD1 identical over 10 bases. The germline V gene has CDR1 LNHDA and CDR2 SQIVND (reference sequence). Trimming at V came to 5 bases and at J to 6 bases, leaving 15 bases not matched to a gene. The CDR3 length is 18 residues. CDR3 amino acids: CASSDGSGQGLLAGELFF. CDR3 bases: TGTGCCAGTAGTGACGGCTCGGGACAGGGGTTATTGGCCGGGGAGCTGTTTTTT.

The gene calls are TRBV6-1 and TRBJ1-3; D remains ambiguous. The CDR3 is 15 amino acids. Trimming shortened V by 7 bases and J by 4 bases, and 17 bases separated the two germline ends. Germline loops: CDR1 MNHNS, CDR2 SASEGT. The CDR3 is CASTQEDPGGNTIYF. DNA for the CDR3: TGTGCCAGCACCCAAGAGGACCCGGGAGGAAACACCATATATTTT.

The chain recombines TRBV7-6 with TRBJ2-2; 9 nucleotides align to TRBD2. Germline V gives CDR1 SGHVS, CDR2 FNYEAQ. CDR3 length equals 17 residues. Unmatched junction bases numbered 13, after V lost 5 bases and J lost 6 bases. The CDR3 DNA reads TGTGCCAGCAGCCCCTGGGAGGGCGGGGGGGCCGCCGGGGAGCTGTTTTTT. The encoded protein is CASSPWEGGGAAGELFF.

The count of this clone is one. The chain joins TRBV7-3 to TRBJ2-1; 8 positions agree with TRBD2. From germline, CDR1 is SGHTA and CDR2 FQGTGA. CDR3 size: 15 residues. The J segment lost 10 bases and the V segment lost 6 bases, leaving 14 bases of the junction unmatched. The CDR3 nucleotides are TGTGCCAGCAGTCCCACGGGACTAGGGGATTGGGAGCAGTTCTTC. Translating it yields CASSPTGLGDWEQFF.

The chain combines TRBV14 with TRBJ1-2; a possible D gene is TRBD1 (5 bases). Trimming took 0 bases from V and 8 from J, leaving 13 bases between them. This CDR3 is built from 14 residues. In germline, CDR1 is SGHDN, CDR2 FVKESK. The CDR3 sequence: CASSQDEGVGGYTF. DNA for the CDR3: TGTGCCAGCAGCCAAGATGAAGGGGTCGGCGGCTACACCTTC.

The chain couples TRBV7-6 to TRBJ2-2, with TRBD2 as a possible D gene (6 bases). The CDR3 is 17 amino acids. V lost 6 bases to trimming and J lost 4 bases, with 21 bases between them. Germline loops: CDR1 SGHVS, CDR2 FNYEAQ. The CDR3 coding sequence is TGTGCCAGCAGTTCCGAAGTCGCGGGGAGTGGCACCGGGGAGCTGTTTTTT. Its protein product is CASSSEVAGSGTGELFF.

This rearrangement joins TRBV7-9 to TRBJ2-6, with a weak D call TRBD2 (7 bases). Germline CDR1 SEHNR, CDR2 FQNEAQ (reference sequence). The CDR3 length is 18 residues. Trimming removed 5 bases from V and 0 bases from J, with 17 bases in between. This CDR3 is CASSPRGDTPSGANVLTF. In nucleotides, the CDR3 is TGTGCCAGCAGCCCCCGGGGGGACACCCCCTCTGGGGCCAACGTCCTGACTTTC.

The CDR3 sequence is CATSGEGLAGEKETQYF. CDR3 sequence (DNA): TGTGCCACCAGCGGCGAGGGACTAGCGGGGGAAAAAGAGACCCAGTACTTC. The rearrangement links TRBV15 to TRBJ2-5; 14 bases are a match to TRBD2. V lost 5 bases and J lost 3; bases outside the gene matches: 8. The CDR3 extends over 17 amino acids. Germline CDR1 and CDR2: LNHNV and YYDKDF (reference sequence).

J is TRBJ2-7 and V is TRBV27; tentatively, D is TRBD1 (6 bases). V dropped 6 bases and J dropped 3 bases, with 15 bases sitting between them. CDR1 MNHEY and CDR2 SMNVEV come from the germline V gene (reference sequence). The CDR3 is 14 amino acids. Here the CDR3 DNA reads TGTGCCAGCAGCAATGACCTCAGGGGCTACGAGCAGTACTTC. Its translation is CASSNDLRGYEQYF.

The genes are TRBV27 and TRBJ2-7; 9 bases agree with TRBD2. The ends lost 2 bases at V and 0 bases at J; junction bases unmatched: 11. The CDR3 extends over 18 amino acids. Germline lookup yields CDR1 MNHEY and CDR2 SMNVEV (reference sequence). CDR3 nucleotides: TGTGCCAGCAGTTTACAGGGGCTAGCGGGGACCTACTCCTACGAGCAGTACTTC. Translated, it gives CASSLQGLAGTYSYEQYF.

The chain employs TRBV21-1 and TRBJ2-7; the table names TRBD1, a call not compared with the DNA. TRBV21-1 is marked as a pseudogene. The CDR3 is 16 residues long. DNA for the CDR3: TGTGCCAGCAGCCCGAGGAACCGGGACACGGCCTACGAGCAGTACTTC. It codes for CASSPRNRDTAYEQYF.

The chain is built from TRBV7-2 and TRBJ1-5; D is undetermined. The V end was cut by 5 bases, the J end by 0 bases, with 17 bases between. This CDR3 is built from 17 residues. Germline V gives CDR1 SGHTA, CDR2 FQGNSA. The CDR3 reads CASSLRGGIASNQPQHF. The CDR3 DNA reads as TGTGCCAGCAGCCTTAGAGGAGGGATCGCTAGCAATCAGCCCCAGCATTTT.

V is TRBV9 and J is TRBJ2-1; D might be TRBD2 (6 bases). The CDR3 consists of 13 residues. V lost 2 bases and J lost 8, with 11 bases in between. Germline V gene sequence: CDR1 SGDLS, CDR2 YYNGEE. This CDR3 reads CASSVWGVDEQFF. CDR3 in DNA: TGTGCCAGCAGCGTTTGGGGGGTCGATGAGCAGTTCTTC.

CDR3: CASSLAGQDLDEQFF. CDR3 DNA: TGTGCCAGCAGCTTGGCGGGACAAGATTTGGATGAGCAGTTCTTC. The V and J genes are TRBV5-5 and TRBJ2-1; tentative D call: TRBD1 (6 bases). This CDR3 spans 15 amino acids. The V end lost 0 bases, the J end lost 8 bases, and 15 bases lay between the germline ends. Germline CDR1 reads SGHKS; CDR2 reads YYEKEE (reference sequence).

The rearrangement links TRBV7-6 to TRBJ1-4; no definite D call. Germline V gene sequence: CDR1 SGHVS, CDR2 FNYEAQ. V was trimmed by 7 bases and J by 7 bases, leaving 13 bases between them. The CDR3 covers 13 residues. The CDR3 DNA follows: TGTGCCAGCACATGGTCCCGAGGTGAAAAACTGTTTTTT. Translating gives CASTWSRGEKLFF.

The V call is TRBV5-1, the J call TRBJ2-7, with D perhaps TRBD2 (5 bases). Trimming pared 0 bases from V and 7 bases from J, leaving 17 bases between. The CDR3 extends over 15 amino acids. Looked up from germline, CDR1 is SGHRS and CDR2 is YFSETQ. The DNA of the CDR3 is TGCGCCAGCAGCTTGGCCAAAAGATCGGAGGTAGAGCAGTACTTC. This codes for CASSLAKRSEVEQYF.

The genes are TRBV2 and TRBJ2-3; 8 positions match TRBD2. The CDR3 has 16 amino acids. CDR1 is SNHLY, CDR2 FYNNEI, per germline. Germline trimming cut 7 bases from V and 1 base from J; bases unmatched to any gene: 10. As DNA, the CDR3 is TGTGCCAGCATATTCTCGGGGGGGGCCCGCACAGATACGCAGTATTTT. Protein product: CASIFSGGARTDTQYF.

This chain links TRBV27 with TRBJ2-3; the match to TRBD2 covers 8 bases. The ends lost 7 bases at V and 4 bases at J; junction bases unmatched: 7. The V gene's germline CDR1 is MNHEY and CDR2 SMNVEV (reference sequence). The CDR3 is 14 residues long. The CDR3 coding sequence is TGTGCCAGCACCCCGGGGGGGCGATCAGATACGCAGTATTTT. Its translation is CASTPGGRSDTQYF.

The table lists this clone with a count of one. The CDR3 reads CASSLGPRTSGGALVVGELFF. CDR3 sequence (DNA): TGTGCCAGCAGCCTCGGACCGCGGACTAGCGGGGGGGCCCTGGTTGTCGGGGAGCTGTTTTTT. The rearrangement links TRBV7-6 to TRBJ2-2, with 15 bases identical to TRBD2. Looked up from germline, CDR1 is SGHVS and CDR2 is FNYEAQ. Trimming took 5 bases from V and 7 from J; bases not matched to a gene: 20. This CDR3 region has 21 residues.

This sequence joins TRBV4-1 and TRBJ2-3; TRBD2 matches at 8 bases. There are 16 residues in the CDR3. Germline lookup yields CDR1 MGHRA and CDR2 YSYEKL. Trimming at V came to 4 bases and at J to 0 bases, leaving 6 bases not matched to a gene. The CDR3: CASSPTAGASTDTQYF. The CDR3 DNA reads as TGCGCCAGCAGCCCTACAGCGGGGGCTAGCACAGATACGCAGTATTTT.

The chain has TRBV18 and TRBJ1-5; the D gene is possibly TRBD1 (6 bases). Germline V gives CDR1 KGHSH, CDR2 LQKENI. Trimming cost V 4 bases and J 3 bases, with 16 bases left between them. The CDR3 runs 16 residues. CDR3 DNA sequence: TGTGCCAGCTCACTCGGGGTACAGGGTCCCAATCAGCCCCAGCATTTT. Amino acids: CASSLGVQGPNQPQHF.

This clone appeared a few times. The chain uses TRBV28 and TRBJ1-1; 9 positions match TRBD1. This CDR3 comprises 15 residues. V dropped 6 bases and J dropped 4; count of bases not matched to a gene: 9. Germline V gives CDR1 MDHEN, CDR2 SYDVKM. The CDR3 here is CASRLPTGGSTEAFF. The CDR3 DNA follows: TGTGCCAGCAGACTACCGACAGGGGGTAGCACTGAAGCTTTCTTT.

The J gene is TRBJ1-1, the V gene TRBV2; D uncertain. The CDR3 has 15 amino acids. Trimming stripped 3 bases from V and 4 bases from J, with 15 bases between. CDR1 and CDR2 (germline): SNHLY, FYNNEI. The CDR3 nucleotides are TGTGCCAGCAGTGATCGGCTGGGTCTAGGCACTGAAGCTTTCTTT. It encodes CASSDRLGLGTEAFF.